This T cell receptor beta chain was captured in a study of T cells after yellow fever vaccination. From germline, CDR1 is DFQATT and CDR2 SNEGSKA (reference sequence). Trimming removed 6 bases from V and 4 bases from J; junction bases left unmatched: 5. The length of the CDR3 is 12 residues. TCR cDNA, made by 5'RACE template switching, carried an added universal primer site and UMIs. TCRdb re-called the 5' RACE reads with MiXCR, one entry per CDR3 protein. The table shows some 560,000 distinct CDR3 sequences, with under 25% occurring only once. The specimen comprised PBMCs, sampled 15 days after the yellow fever booster vaccination. The chain employs TRBV20-1 and TRBJ2-7; the match to TRBD1 covers 8 bases. The TCR comes from a man aged 25-45 years who received the YFV17D yellow fever vaccine. CDR3 DNA sequence: TGCAGTGCCAGACAGGGGTGGTACGAGCAGTACTTC. It translates to CSARQGWYEQYF.